This T cell receptor beta chain was profiled in a study of response to subunit inactivated influenza vaccine. Study-wide findings and caveats: Authors suggested few new T cells are recruited by each seasonal influenza vaccination.

For this clonotype: As yet, its antigen is unknown.

The junction had 6 bases not matched to a gene; V was cut back by 4 bases and J by 0 bases. The CDR3 sequence is 17 residues long. Per germline, CDR1 SGHAT and CDR2 FQDESV (reference sequence). Each CDR3 protein gets one entry after TCRdb re-called the RT-PCR reads with MiXCR. The sample lists about 650,000 distinct CDR3 sequences, 14% occurring once. The receptor comes from a man between 50 and 59 years old who received an inactivated influenza vaccine. This sample comprised PBMCs from blood, obtained 14 days before vaccination. The chain links TRBV11-1 to TRBJ1-4, with 9 bases matching TRBD1. CDR3 DNA sequence: TGTGCCAGCAGCTCTTGGGACAGGGTGGCAACTAATGAAAAACTGTTTTTT. Translating it yields CASSSWDRVATNEKLFF.